The present entry profiles one T cell receptor beta chain with its context. What it recognizes is unknown. This CDR3 is 14 amino acids long. Germline V gives CDR1 SGDLS, CDR2 YYNGEE. Trimming removed 1 base from V and 0 bases from J, with 7 bases in between. A multiplex PCR was run with 60 Vbeta primers and 13 Jbeta primers. Generated by immunoSEQ multiplex PCR, the TCRdb table keeps only in-frame clones and is missing some. Its table records fewer than 200,000 clones. This sample is drawn from a study of cytomegalovirus exposure and HLA in healthy donors. Regarding the study as a whole: The classifier was said to identify cytomegalovirus status with high specificity and sensitivity. One variant, a missense change in DCLRE1C, was linked in a later analysis to TCR beta V- and J-gene trimming.

Sequencing was done on a sample of PBMCs. The V gene is TRBV9, the J gene TRBJ1-1; no reliable D call. The clonotype comes from a woman in her sixties in good health and CMV-seronegative. In DNA form, the CDR3 reads TGTGCCAGCAGCGTAAACAGTTTGAACACTGAAGCTTTCTTT. Translation: CASSVNSLNTEAFF.